This T cell receptor (beta chain) was observed in a study of blood T cell repertoires in COVID-19. Turning to the study itself: PBMCs, B-cell-depleted T cells, or T cells were the source of the cDNA or gDNA that made up the material.

Enrollees, about 18 to 89 years old, lived in some 24 US areas. The CDR3 runs 12 residues. The J segment lost 7 bases and the V segment lost 4 bases, leaving 2 bases of the junction unmatched. Germline V gene lookup returns CDR1 KGHSH and CDR2 LQKENI. In the source study's methods: Estimates of nucleated cell counts were drawn from the amplification of reference gene primers. Repertoires were generated with immunoSEQ multiplex PCR, while TCRdb's copy carries only in-frame clones and drops some. V and J calls and clone size are those listed in that table; D and trimming were worked out from the DNA. The data contain about 310,000 clones, around nine tenths of them singletons.

The sequence came from a woman between 40 and 50 years old who had recovered from COVID-19. Sequenced sample: PBMCs or T cells enriched from blood (not recorded which). The gene calls are TRBV18 and TRBJ1-1, with TRBD1 matching over 8 bases. As DNA, the CDR3 is TGTGCCAGCTCACGGGGACAGGATGAAGCTTTCTTT. Amino acid sequence: CASSRGQDEAFF.